This paragraph covers one T cell receptor (beta chain) sequence. Its antigen remains unknown. This record comes from a study of identical twins. Study findings and constraints: Whereas memory repertoires showed no such difference, abundant cord blood beta clonotypes carried fewer insertions. Diverse VJ usage suggested most zero-insertion clonotypes were not invariant T cells.

From the 5' RACE reads, TCRdb called clonotypes with MiXCR, one entry per CDR3 protein. The sample includes 500,000 or so distinct CDR3 sequences, roughly a fifth seen only once; the top ten take around 1%. This sample also belongs to another study, concerning T cells expressing NK-cell markers. From that study: About 6 donors had dominant NKG2C+ clonotypes that comprised about 1.0-7.0% of their CD8+ T cells. Several donors' CD3+CD56-NKG2C+ cells were dominated by the same clonotypes.

This clonotype was sampled from a woman aged 18-30 years in good health. Material for sequencing was CD4+ T cells sorted from blood.

The CDR3 DNA reads TGCGCCAGCAGCCAAGAAGTGGGGCGGCGAACTGAAGCTTTCTTT. Translating gives CASSQEVGRRTEAFF. The V and J genes are TRBV4-1 and TRBJ1-1; a possible D gene is TRBD1 (5 bases). This CDR3 has 15 residues. Looked up from germline, CDR1 is MGHRA and CDR2 is YSYEKL. V dropped 0 bases and J dropped 5 bases, with 13 bases sitting between them.